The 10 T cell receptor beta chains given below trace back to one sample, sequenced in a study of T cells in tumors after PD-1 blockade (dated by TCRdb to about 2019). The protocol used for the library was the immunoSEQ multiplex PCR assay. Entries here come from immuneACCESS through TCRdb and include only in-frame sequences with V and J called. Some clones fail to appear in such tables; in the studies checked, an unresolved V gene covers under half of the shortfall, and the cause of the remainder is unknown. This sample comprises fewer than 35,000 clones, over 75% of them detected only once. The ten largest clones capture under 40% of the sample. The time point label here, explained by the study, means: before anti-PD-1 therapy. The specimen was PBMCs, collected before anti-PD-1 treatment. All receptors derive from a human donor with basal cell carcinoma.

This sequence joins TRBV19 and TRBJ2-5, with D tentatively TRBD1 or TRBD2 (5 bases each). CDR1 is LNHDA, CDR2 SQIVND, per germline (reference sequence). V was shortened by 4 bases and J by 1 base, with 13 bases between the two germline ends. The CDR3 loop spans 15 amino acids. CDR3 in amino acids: CASSTRRDGQETQYF. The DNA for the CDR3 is TGTGCCAGTAGTACCCGCCGGGACGGCCAAGAGACCCAGTACTTC.

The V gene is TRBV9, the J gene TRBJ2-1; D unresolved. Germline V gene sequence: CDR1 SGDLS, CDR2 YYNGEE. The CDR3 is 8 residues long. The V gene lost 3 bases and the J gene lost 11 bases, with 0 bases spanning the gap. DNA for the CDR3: TGTGCCAGCAGCGAGCAGTTCTTC. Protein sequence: CASSEQFF.

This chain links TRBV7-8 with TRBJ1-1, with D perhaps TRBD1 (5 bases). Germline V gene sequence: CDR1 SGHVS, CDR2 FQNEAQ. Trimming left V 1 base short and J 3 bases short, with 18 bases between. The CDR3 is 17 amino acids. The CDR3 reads CASSLEGQVFRDTEAFF. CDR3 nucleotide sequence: TGTGCCAGCAGCTTAGAGGGGCAGGTTTTTAGGGACACTGAAGCTTTCTTT.

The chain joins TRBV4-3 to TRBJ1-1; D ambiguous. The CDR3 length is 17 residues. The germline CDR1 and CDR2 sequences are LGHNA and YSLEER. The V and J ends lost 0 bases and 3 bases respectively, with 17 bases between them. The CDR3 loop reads CASSQEGGRRVDTEAFF. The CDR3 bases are TGCGCCAGCAGCCAAGAGGGCGGCAGGAGGGTCGACACTGAAGCTTTCTTT.

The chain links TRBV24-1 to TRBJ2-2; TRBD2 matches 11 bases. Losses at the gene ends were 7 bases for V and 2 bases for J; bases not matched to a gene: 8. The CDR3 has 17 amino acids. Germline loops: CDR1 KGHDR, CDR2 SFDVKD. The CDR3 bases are TGTGCCACCAGACCCGGGACTAGCGGCCTAAACACCGGGGAGCTGTTTTTT. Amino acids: CATRPGTSGLNTGELFF.

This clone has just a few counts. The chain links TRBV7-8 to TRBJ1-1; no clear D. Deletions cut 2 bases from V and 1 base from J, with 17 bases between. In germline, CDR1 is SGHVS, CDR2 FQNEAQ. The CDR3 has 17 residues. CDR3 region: CASSLTAHFLANTEAFF. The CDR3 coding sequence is TGTGCCAGCAGCTTAACGGCGCACTTTCTGGCGAACACTGAAGCTTTCTTT.

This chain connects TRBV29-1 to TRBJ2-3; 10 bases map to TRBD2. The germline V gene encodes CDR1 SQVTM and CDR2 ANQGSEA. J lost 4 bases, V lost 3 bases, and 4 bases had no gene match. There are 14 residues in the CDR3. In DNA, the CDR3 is TGCAGCGTTGACGGACTAGCGGTTCCAGATACGCAGTATTTT. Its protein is CSVDGLAVPDTQYF.

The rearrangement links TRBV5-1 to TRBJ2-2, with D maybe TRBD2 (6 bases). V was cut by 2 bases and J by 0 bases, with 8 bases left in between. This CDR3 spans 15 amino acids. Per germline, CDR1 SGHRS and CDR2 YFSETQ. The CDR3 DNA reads TGCGCCAGCAGCTTTACGGGAGCGAACACCGGGGAGCTGTTTTTT. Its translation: CASSFTGANTGELFF.

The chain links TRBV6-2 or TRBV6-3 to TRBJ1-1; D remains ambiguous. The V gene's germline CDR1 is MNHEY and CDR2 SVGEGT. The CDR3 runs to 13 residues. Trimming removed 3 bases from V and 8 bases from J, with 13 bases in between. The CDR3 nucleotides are TGTGCCAGCAGTTATGAGCCGCTAAAGGAAGCTTTCTTT. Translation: CASSYEPLKEAFF.

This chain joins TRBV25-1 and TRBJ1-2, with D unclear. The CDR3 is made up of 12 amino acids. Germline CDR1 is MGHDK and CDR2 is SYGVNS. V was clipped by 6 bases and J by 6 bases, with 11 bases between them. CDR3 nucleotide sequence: TGTGCCAGCAGATCGTGGGGAGATGGCTACACCTTC. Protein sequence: CASRSWGDGYTF.